The present T cell receptor beta chain was sequenced within a study of regulatory T cells in long-lasting Graves disease (dated by TCRdb to about 2021). As for the study more broadly: Persistent Graves' disease was defined as persistently positive TSH receptor autoantibodies together with antithyroid drug treatment for over 5 years. Patients with persistent Graves' disease were compared with patients with newly diagnosed Graves' disease using TCR sequencing and RNA sequencing of peripheral blood. The study was registered as a clinical trial and conducted in China. A total of about 33 samples underwent TCR sequencing, from roughly 13 patients with persistent Graves' disease and 20 or so patients with newly diagnosed Graves' disease. Persistent Graves' disease patients in the clinical cohort had taken antithyroid drugs for 8 to 12 years on average. On the study overall, not on this receptor specifically: Sequencing and analysis were restricted to the TCR beta chain. TRBV28, TRBJ1-2 and TRBJ2-5 were preferentially used in persistent disease, while TRBV20-1 and TRBJ2-1 were favored in newly diagnosed disease. Because the primary lesion, thyroid tissue, could not be accessed, the study looked at peripheral blood alone. Persistent patients shared more public clonotypes among themselves (under 3,000) than newly diagnosed patients did (more than 850). As a limitation, the authors acknowledged that the small sample size may reduce accuracy. Compared with newly diagnosed patients, persistent Graves' disease patients had lower TCR Shannon entropy and fewer highly expanded clones, which suggests clonal expansion.

Worth noting for this clonotype: What this receptor recognizes is not known. Base quality data are lacking; no much larger clone is found one base away.

The sample's time point label, decoded: persistent/refractory GD, antithyroid drugs over 5 years with positive TRAb. For both TCR sequencing and RNA sequencing, RNA was extracted from PBMCs using TRIzol. Graves' disease was diagnosed according to American Thyroid Association guidelines. The patients came from an endocrinology department in Xi'an, China. Each patient gave roughly 10 milliliters of peripheral blood, collected in an EDTA anticoagulant tube. Ficoll Paque Plus density gradient separation was used to isolate PBMCs, and no further T cell sorting was done. An Agilent 2100 Bioanalyzer and agarose gel were used to check RNA quality, while a NanoDrop 2000 measured RNA concentration. Preparation of the library involved multiplex PCR. Instrument on record: Illumina HiSeq 4000. CDR3 regions were amplified by Arm-PCR with iRepertoire HTBI primers to construct TCR beta libraries. Before sequencing, the PCR products went through gel purification. Per the source publication's procedure: Gene usage analysis of CDR3 amino acid clonotypes relied on the approximately 68 TRBV and 13 to 15 TRBJ segments identified across samples. COPE and FqMerger were used to merge filtered high-quality paired reads into contigs. BLAST was used to align contigs to IMGT TRBV, TRBD and TRBJ reference genes, and CDR3 was defined according to IMGT. Any clonotype with a frequency above 0.1% was counted as a highly expanded clone. Shannon entropy served as the measure of repertoire diversity, while the Gini coefficient captured V-J evenness. Public clonotypes were defined as clonotypes shared by more than one individual. TCRdb cleaned the public reads at Q25 with fastp, built clones with MiXCR and kept in-frame beta chains. Records with the same CDR3 protein are collapsed into one entry carrying the most frequent genes and DNA. The V and J calls reflect TCRdb's pipeline rather than the authors' work. This sample has some 450,000 distinct CDR3 sequences in its table, and around 22% of those were observed once. About 26% of the sample comes from the top ten.

Here V drops 5 bases and J drops 1 base, and the junction holds 5 bases not matched to any gene. CDR1 is given as MNHEY and CDR2 as SMNVEV, both from the germline V gene (reference sequence). Spanning cysteine to phenylalanine, the CDR3 consists of 16 amino acids. Left in the record is the CDR3 DNA by itself, 48 bases read in frame from the first base. This TCR was recovered from a female donor with Graves disease. This sequence uses TRBV27 and TRBJ2-2; TRBD1 aligns with 9 central bases. The sample consisted of peripheral blood mononuclear cells (PBMCs), taken when the disease was refractory, from a patient treated with antithyroid drugs. The nucleotide sequence reads TGTGCCAGCAGTCCTCCGGGACAGGGGAACACCGGGGAGCTGTTTTTT. This translates into CASSPPGQGNTGELFF.